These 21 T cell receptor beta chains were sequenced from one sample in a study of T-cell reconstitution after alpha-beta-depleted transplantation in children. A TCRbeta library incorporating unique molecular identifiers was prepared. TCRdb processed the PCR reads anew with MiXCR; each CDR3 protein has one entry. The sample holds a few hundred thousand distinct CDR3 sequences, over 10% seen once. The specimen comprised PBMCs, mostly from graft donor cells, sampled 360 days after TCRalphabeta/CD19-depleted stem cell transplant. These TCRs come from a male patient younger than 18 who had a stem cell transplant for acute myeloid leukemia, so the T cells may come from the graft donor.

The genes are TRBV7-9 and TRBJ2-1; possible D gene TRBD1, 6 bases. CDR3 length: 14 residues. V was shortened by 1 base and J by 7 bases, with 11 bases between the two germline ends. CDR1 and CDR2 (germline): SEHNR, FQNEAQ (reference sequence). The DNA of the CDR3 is TGTGCCAGCAGCTTAGACAGGGACCGAAATGAGCAGTTCTTC. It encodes CASSLDRDRNEQFF.

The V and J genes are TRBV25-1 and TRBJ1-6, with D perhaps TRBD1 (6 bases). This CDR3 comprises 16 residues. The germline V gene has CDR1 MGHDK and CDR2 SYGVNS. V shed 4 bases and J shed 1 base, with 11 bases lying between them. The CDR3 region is CASSAMQGSYNSPLHF. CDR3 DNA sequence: TGTGCCAGCAGTGCGATGCAGGGGTCCTATAATTCACCCCTCCACTTT.

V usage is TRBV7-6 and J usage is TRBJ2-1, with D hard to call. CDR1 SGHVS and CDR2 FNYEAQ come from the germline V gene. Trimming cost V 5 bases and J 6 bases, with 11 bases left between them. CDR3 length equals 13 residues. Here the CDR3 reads CASSTDLANEQFF. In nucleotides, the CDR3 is TGTGCCAGCAGCACGGACCTGGCCAATGAGCAGTTCTTC. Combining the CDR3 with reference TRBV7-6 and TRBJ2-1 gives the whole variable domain GAGVSQSPRYKVTKRGQDVALRCDPISGHVSLYWYRQALGQGPEFLTYFNYEAQQDKSGLPNDRFSAERPEGSISTLTIQRTEQRDSAMYRCASSTDLANEQFFGPGTRLTVL.

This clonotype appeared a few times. CDR3 in amino acids: CSAASGTSGYYNEQFF. CDR3 nucleotide sequence: TGCAGTGCCGCGTCCGGGACTAGCGGTTATTACAATGAGCAGTTCTTC. J is TRBJ2-1 and V is TRBV20-1; 11 nucleotides agree with TRBD2. Trimming at V came to 6 bases and at J to 4 bases, leaving 11 bases not matched to a gene. Germline V gene sequence: CDR1 DFQATT, CDR2 SNEGSKA (reference sequence). The CDR3 loop spans 16 amino acids.

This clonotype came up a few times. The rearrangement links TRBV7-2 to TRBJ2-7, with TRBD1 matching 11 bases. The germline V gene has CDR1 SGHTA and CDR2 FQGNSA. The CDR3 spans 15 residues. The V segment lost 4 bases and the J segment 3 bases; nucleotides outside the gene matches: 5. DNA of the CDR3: TGTGCCAGCAGCTCGGGGACAGGGGGGATCTACGAGCAGTACTTC. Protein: CASSSGTGGIYEQYF. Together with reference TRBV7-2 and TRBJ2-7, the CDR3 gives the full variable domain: GAGVSQSPSNKVTEKGKDVELRCDPISGHTALYWYRQSLGQGLEFLIYFQGNSAPDKSGLPSDRFSAERTGGSVSTLTIQRTQQEDSAVYLCASSSGTGGIYEQYFGPGTRLTVT.

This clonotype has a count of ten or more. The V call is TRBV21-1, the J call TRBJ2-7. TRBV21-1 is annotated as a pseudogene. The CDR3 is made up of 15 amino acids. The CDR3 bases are TGTGCCAGCAGCAAAAAAAGGGGGCGCTTCTACGAGCAGTACTTC. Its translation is CASSKKRGRFYEQYF.

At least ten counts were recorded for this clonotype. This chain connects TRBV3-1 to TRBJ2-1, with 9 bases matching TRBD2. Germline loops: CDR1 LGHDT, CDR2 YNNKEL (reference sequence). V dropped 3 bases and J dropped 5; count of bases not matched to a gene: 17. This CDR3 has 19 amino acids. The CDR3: CASSQYHRGSSGANNEQFF. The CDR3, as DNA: TGTGCCAGCAGCCAGTACCATAGGGGCTCTAGCGGGGCTAACAATGAGCAGTTCTTC.

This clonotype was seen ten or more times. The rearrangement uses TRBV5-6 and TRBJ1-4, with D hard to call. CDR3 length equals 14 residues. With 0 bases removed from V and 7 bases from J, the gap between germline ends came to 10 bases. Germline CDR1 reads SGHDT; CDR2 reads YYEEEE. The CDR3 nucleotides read TGTGCCAGCAGCTTGGCCGGCAGTGGTGAAAAACTGTTTTTT. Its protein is CASSLAGSGEKLFF.

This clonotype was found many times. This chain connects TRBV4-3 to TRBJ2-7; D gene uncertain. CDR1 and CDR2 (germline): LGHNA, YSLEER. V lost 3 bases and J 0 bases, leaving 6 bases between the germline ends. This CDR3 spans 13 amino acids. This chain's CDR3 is CASSHRTSYEQYF. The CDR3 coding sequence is TGCGCCAGCAGCCACAGGACCTCCTACGAGCAGTACTTC.

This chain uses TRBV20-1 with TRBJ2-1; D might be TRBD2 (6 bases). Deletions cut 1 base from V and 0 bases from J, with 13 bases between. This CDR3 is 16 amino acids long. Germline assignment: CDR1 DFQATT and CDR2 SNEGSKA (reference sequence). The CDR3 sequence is CSARGGDSSSYNEQFF. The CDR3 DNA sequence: TGCAGTGCTAGAGGTGGGGACTCCAGCTCCTACAATGAGCAGTTCTTC.

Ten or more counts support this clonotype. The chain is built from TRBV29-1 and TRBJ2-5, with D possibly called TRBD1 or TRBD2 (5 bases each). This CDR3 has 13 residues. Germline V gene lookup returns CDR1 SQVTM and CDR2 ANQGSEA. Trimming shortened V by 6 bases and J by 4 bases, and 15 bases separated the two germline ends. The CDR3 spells CSVGVGGGETQYF. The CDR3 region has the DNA TGCAGCGTCGGTGTTGGGGGTGGAGAGACCCAGTACTTC.

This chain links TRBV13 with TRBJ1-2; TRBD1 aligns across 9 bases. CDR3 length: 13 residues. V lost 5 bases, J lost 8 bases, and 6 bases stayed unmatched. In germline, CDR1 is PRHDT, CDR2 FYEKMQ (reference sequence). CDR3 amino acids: CASSQTGGGGYTF. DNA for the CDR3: TGTGCCAGCAGCCAGACAGGGGGAGGGGGCTACACCTTC.

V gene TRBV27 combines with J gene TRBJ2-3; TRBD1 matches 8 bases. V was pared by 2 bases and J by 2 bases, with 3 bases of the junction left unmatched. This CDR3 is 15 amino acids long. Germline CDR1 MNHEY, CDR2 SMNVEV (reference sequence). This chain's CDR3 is CASSLRDRYTDTQYF. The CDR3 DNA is TGTGCCAGCAGTTTACGGGACAGGTACACAGATACGCAGTATTTT.

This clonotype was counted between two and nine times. The CDR3 protein is CASNFRPAGSKETQYF. The CDR3 DNA reads as TGTGCCAGCAATTTCCGGCCAGCGGGATCGAAAGAGACCCAGTACTTC. The chain uses TRBV7-2 and TRBJ2-5; 7 bases map to TRBD2. The CDR3 consists of 16 residues. The V segment lost 7 bases and the J segment 3 bases; nucleotides outside the gene matches: 14. The germline gives CDR1 SGHTA, CDR2 FQGNSA.

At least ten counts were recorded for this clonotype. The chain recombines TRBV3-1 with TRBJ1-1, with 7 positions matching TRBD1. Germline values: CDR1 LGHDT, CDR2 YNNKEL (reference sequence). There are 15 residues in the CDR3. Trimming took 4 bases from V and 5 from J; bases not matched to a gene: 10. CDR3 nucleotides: TGTGCCAGCAGCCCCTTACGGACAGGCGGTACTGAAGCTTTCTTT. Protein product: CASSPLRTGGTEAFF.

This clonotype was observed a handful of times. The CDR3 region is CASSLKLYEQYF. The CDR3 coding sequence is TGTGCCAGCAGCTTAAAGCTCTACGAGCAGTACTTC. The chain has TRBV11-2 and TRBJ2-7; D remains unclear. CDR1 is SGHAT and CDR2 is FQNNGV in the germline V gene. Deletions cut 2 bases from V and 3 bases from J, with 5 bases between. This CDR3 region has 12 residues. Using reference TRBV11-2 and TRBJ2-7 for the parts outside the CDR3, the full variable domain is EAGVAQSPRYKIIEKRQSVAFWCNPISGHATLYWYQQILGQGPKLLIQFQNNGVVDDSQLPKDRFSAERLKGVDSTLKIQPAKLEDSAVYLCASSLKLYEQYFGPGTRLTVT.

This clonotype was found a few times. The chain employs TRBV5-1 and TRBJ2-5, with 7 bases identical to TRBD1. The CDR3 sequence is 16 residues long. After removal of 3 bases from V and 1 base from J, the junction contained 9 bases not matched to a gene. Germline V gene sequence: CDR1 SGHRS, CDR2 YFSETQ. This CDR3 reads CASSSTGQSLQETQYF. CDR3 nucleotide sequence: TGCGCCAGCAGCTCCACGGGACAGAGCCTCCAAGAGACCCAGTACTTC.

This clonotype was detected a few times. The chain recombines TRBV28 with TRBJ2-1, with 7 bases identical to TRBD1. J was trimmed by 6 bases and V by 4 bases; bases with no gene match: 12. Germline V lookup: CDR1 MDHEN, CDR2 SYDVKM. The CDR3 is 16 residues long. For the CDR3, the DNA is TGTGCCAGCAGTTCGCCAAAGAGGGGGCCGGGCAATGAGCAGTTCTTC. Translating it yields CASSSPKRGPGNEQFF.

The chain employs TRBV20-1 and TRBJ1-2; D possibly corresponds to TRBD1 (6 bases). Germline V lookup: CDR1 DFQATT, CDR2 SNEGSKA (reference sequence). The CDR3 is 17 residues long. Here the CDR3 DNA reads TGCTGCGCTAGAGACAGAGGGGGGGGATTCGCGCTCTATGGCTACACCTTC. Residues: CCARDRGGGFALYGYTF.

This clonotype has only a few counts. Written as DNA, the CDR3 is TGTGCCACCAGCAGAGAGGGGCTAGCGGGAAACTACGAGCAGTACTTC. Protein: CATSREGLAGNYEQYF. The V and J genes are TRBV15 and TRBJ2-7, with 9 bases matching TRBD2. The V gene's germline CDR1 is LNHNV and CDR2 YYDKDF (reference sequence). CDR3 length: 16 amino acids. V lost 0 bases to trimming and J lost 3 bases; unmatched junction nucleotides: 6.

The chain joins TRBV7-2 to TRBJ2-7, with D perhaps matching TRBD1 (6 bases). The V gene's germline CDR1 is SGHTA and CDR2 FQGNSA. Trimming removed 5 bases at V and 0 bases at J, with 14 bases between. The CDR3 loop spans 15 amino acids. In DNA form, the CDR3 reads TGTGCCAGCAGCCCCGGGACACCCTTCTCCTACGAGCAGTACTTC. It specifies CASSPGTPFSYEQYF. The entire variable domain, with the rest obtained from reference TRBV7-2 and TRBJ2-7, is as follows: GAGVSQSPSNKVTEKGKDVELRCDPISGHTALYWYRQSLGQGLEFLIYFQGNSAPDKSGLPSDRFSAERTGGSVSTLTIQRTQQEDSAVYLCASSPGTPFSYEQYFGPGTRLTVT.